These 3 T cell receptor beta chains share one sample of origin, sequenced in a study of T cells in Graves' hyperthyroidism and ophthalmopathy (dated by TCRdb to the late 2010s). Receptor amplification or capture employed multiplex PCR. For sequencing, an Illumina HiSeq 2000 was employed. The TCR beta CDR3 regions were amplified from the RNA transcripts. For the first round of RT-PCR on the TCR CDR3, the HTBI primer set was used together with the Qiagen OneStep RT-PCR kit. The public reads were quality trimmed at Q25 with fastp and then assembled into clones with MiXCR by TCRdb, keeping productive beta chains. All rows with the same CDR3 protein become a single entry with the most common DNA and genes. The sample table lists 280,000 or so distinct CDR3 sequences, 25% to 30% of them with a count of one. The ten largest clones capture more than 25% of the sample. The sample consisted of blood. These receptors were obtained from a man aged 35 to 55 with Graves' hyperthyroidism that later progressed to Graves' ophthalmopathy.

In this sample, this clonotype turned up many times. The genes are TRBV3-1 and TRBJ2-5; D possibly corresponds to TRBD1 (6 bases). CDR3 size: 14 residues. Germline CDR1 and CDR2: LGHDT and YNNKEL (reference sequence). The germline V and J ends were trimmed by 4 bases and 3 bases, with 12 bases remaining between them. CDR3 protein: CASSPWTDKETQYF. The DNA for the CDR3 is TGTGCCAGCAGCCCCTGGACAGACAAAGAGACCCAGTACTTC.

This clonotype was recorded many times. The chain is built from TRBV12-3 or TRBV12-4 and TRBJ1-2; D gene ambiguous. The CDR3 is 12 residues long. The V end lost 6 bases, the J end lost 7 bases, and 12 bases lay between the germline ends. CDR3 loop: CASSTIPGGYTF. CDR3 in DNA: TGTGCCAGCAGCACGATTCCAGGTGGCTACACCTTC.

This chain joins TRBV28 and TRBJ2-7, with D uncertain. The CDR3 has 13 residues. The V end was cut by 3 bases, the J end by 5 bases, with 11 bases between. CDR1 is MDHEN and CDR2 is SYDVKM in the germline V gene. CDR3 sequence: CASSLTWANEQYF. The CDR3, as DNA: TGTGCCAGCAGTTTGACCTGGGCTAACGAGCAGTACTTC.